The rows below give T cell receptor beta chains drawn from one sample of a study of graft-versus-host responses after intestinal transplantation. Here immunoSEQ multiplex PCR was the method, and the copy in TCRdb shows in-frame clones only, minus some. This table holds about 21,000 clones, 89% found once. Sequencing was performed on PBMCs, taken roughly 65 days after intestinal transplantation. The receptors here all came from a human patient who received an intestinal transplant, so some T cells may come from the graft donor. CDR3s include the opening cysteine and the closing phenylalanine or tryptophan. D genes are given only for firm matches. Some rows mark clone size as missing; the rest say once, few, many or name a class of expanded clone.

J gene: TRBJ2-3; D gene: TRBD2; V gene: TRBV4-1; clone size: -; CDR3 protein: CASSPVAGSTDTQYF; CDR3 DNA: TGCGCCAGCAGCCCGGTAGCGGGGAGCACAGATACGCAGTATTTT
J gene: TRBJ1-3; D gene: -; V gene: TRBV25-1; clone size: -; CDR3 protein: CASSEPGHETLGNTIYF; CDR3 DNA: TGTGCCAGCAGTGAGCCAGGACACGAAACTCTAGGAAACACCATATATTTT
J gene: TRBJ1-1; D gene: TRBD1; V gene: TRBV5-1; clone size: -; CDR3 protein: CASRTTGQGFTEAFF; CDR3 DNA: TGCGCCAGCAGAACTACGGGACAGGGGTTCACTGAAGCTTTCTTT
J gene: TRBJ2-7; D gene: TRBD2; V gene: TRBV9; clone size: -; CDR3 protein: CASSAFLAGEGEQYF; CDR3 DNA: TGTGCCAGCAGCGCCTTTCTAGCGGGGGAAGGAGAGCAGTACTTC
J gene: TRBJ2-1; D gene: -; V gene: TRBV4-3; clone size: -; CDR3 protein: CASSQDKGNYNEQFF; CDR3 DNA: TGCGCCAGCAGCCAAGATAAGGGTAACTACAATGAGCAGTTCTTC
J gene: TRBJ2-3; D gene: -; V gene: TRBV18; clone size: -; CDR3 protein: CASSPHGAEAGDTQYF; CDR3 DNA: TGTGCCAGCTCACCACATGGAGCCGAAGCTGGGGATACGCAGTATTTT
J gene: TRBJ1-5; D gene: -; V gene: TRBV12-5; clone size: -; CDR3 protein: CASGLVKFVSRRELNNQPQHF; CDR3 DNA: TGTGCTAGTGGTTTGGTAAAGTTTGTGTCTCGGCGGGAATTGAACAATCAGCCCCAGCATTTT
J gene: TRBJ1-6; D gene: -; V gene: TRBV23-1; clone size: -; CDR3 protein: CASSHALLGGVNSPLHF; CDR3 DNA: TGCGCCAGCAGTCACGCCCTCTTGGGGGGGGTTAATTCACCCCTCCACTTT
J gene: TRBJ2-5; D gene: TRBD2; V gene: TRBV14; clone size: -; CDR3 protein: CASSQENSGGAQETQYF; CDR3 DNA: TGTGCCAGCAGCCAAGAAAATAGCGGGGGCGCCCAAGAGACCCAGTACTTC
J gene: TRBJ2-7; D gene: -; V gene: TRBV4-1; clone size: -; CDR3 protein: CASSQARGSSYEQYF; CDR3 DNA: TGCGCCAGCAGCCAAGCACGGGGAAGCTCCTACGAGCAGTACTTC
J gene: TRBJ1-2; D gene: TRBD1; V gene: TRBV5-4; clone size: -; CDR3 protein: CASSPGTGGSDYGYTF; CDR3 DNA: TGTGCCAGCAGCCCTGGGACAGGGGGCTCGGACTATGGCTACACCTTC
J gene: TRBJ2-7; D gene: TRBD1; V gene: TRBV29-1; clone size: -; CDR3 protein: CSVEDRLYEQYF; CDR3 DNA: TGCAGCGTTGAGGACAGGCTCTACGAGCAGTACTTC
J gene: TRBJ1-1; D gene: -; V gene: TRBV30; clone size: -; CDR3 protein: CAWRWGAEAFF; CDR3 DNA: TGTGCCTGGAGGTGGGGCGCTGAAGCTTTCTTT
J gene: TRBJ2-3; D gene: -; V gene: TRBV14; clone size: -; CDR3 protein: CASSRLHSTDTQYF; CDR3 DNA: TGTGCCAGCAGCCGGCTACATAGCACAGATACGCAGTATTTT
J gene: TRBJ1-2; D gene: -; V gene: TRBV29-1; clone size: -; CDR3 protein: CSVEKGVLNYGYTF; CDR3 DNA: TGCAGCGTTGAAAAGGGTGTGCTAAACTATGGCTACACCTTC
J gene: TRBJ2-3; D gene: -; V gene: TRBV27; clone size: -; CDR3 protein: CASSARTDTQYF; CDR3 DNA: TGTGCCAGCAGTGCCCGCACAGATACGCAGTATTTT
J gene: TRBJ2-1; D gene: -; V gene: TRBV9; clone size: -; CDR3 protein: CASSSRSGEPEQFF; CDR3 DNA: TGTGCCAGCAGCTCCAGATCTGGGGAGCCCGAGCAGTTCTTC
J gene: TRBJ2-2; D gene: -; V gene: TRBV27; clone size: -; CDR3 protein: CASSLITGELFF; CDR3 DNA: TGTGCCAGCAGTTTAATCACCGGGGAGCTGTTTTTT
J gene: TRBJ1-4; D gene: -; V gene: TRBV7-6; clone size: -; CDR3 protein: CASSLHGSNEKLFF; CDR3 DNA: TGTGCCAGCAGCTTACATGGGAGTAATGAAAAACTGTTTTTT
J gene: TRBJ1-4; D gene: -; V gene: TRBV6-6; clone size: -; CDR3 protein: CASSYETALNEKLFF; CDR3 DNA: TGTGCCAGCAGTTACGAGACAGCCCTGAATGAAAAACTGTTTTTT
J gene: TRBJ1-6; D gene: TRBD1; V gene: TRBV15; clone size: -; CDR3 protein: CATSRDRDLSPLHF; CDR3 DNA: TGTGCCACCAGCAGGGACAGGGATCTTTCACCCCTCCACTTT
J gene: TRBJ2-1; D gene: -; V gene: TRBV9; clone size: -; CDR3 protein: CASSASSSSYNEQFF; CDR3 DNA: TGTGCCAGCAGCGCCTCTAGCTCCTCCTACAATGAGCAGTTCTTC
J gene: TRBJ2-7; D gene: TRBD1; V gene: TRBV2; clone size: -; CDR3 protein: CASRSGTGFSYEQYF; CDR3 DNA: TGTGCCAGCAGATCAGGGACAGGGTTTTCCTACGAGCAGTACTTC
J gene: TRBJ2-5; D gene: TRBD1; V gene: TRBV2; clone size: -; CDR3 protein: CASSPGQGAETQYF; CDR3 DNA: TGTGCCAGCAGTCCCGGACAGGGGGCAGAGACCCAGTACTTC
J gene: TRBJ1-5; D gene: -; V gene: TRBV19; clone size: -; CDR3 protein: CASSNGAYSNQPQHF; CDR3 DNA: TGTGCCAGTAGTAACGGGGCTTATAGCAATCAGCCCCAGCATTTT
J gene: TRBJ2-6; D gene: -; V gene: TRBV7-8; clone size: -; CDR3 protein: CASSVRGSGANVLTF; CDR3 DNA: TGTGCTAGCAGCGTCAGGGGTTCTGGGGCCAACGTCCTGACTTTC
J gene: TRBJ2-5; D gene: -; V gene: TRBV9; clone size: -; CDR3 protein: CASSVEGIRSGETQYF; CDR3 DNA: TGTGCCAGCAGCGTAGAAGGGATTCGTAGCGGAGAGACCCAGTACTTC
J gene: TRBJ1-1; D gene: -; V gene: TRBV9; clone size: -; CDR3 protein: CASSLAPFWNTEAFF; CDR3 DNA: TGTGCCAGCAGCCTCGCCCCATTTTGGAACACTGAAGCTTTCTTT
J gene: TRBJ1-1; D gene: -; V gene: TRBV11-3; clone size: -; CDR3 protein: CASGLTDTEAFF; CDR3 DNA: TGTGCCAGCGGGTTAACGGACACTGAAGCTTTCTTT
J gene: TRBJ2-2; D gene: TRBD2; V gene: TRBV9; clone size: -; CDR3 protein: CASSVVAGEVTGELFF; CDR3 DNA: TGTGCCAGCAGCGTAGTCGCGGGGGAGGTCACCGGGGAGCTGTTTTTT
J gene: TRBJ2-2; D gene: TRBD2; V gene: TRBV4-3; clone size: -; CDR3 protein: CASSQDFLAGASIGELFF; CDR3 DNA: TGCGCCAGCAGCCAAGACTTTCTAGCGGGGGCCTCTATAGGGGAGCTGTTTTTT
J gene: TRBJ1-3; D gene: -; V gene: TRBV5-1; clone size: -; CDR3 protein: CASQQSLEWGSGNTIYF; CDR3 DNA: TGCGCCTCCCAGCAGTCTCTGGAATGGGGCTCTGGAAACACCATATATTTT
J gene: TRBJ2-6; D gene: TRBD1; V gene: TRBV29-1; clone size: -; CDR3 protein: CSVETGQSSGANVLTF; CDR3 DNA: TGCAGCGTTGAAACGGGACAGAGCTCTGGGGCCAACGTCCTGACTTTC
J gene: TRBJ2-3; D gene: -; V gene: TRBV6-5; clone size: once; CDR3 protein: CASSSRDTDTQYF; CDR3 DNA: TGTGCCAGCAGTTCCAGAGACACAGATACGCAGTATTTT
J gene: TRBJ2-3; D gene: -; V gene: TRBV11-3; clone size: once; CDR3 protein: CASRGRSRDSRVLSTDTQYF; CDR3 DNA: TGTGCCAGCAGAGGAAGATCGCGGGACAGCCGCGTCCTTAGCACAGATACGCAGTATTTT
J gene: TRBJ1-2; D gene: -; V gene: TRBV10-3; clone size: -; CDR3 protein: CAISESVDINGYTF; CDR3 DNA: TGTGCCATCAGTGAGTCGGTGGACATTAATGGCTACACCTTC
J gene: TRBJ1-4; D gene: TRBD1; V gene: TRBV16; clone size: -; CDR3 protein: CASSQYLAGGKNEKLFF; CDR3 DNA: TGTGCCAGCAGCCAATATCTTGCAGGGGGAAAAAATGAAAAACTGTTTTTT